This T cell receptor (beta chain) derives from a study of T cells after yellow fever vaccination (dated by TCRdb to between 2017 and 2020). About the study as a whole: The SMART-Seq v4 Ultra Low Input RNA kit was used to prepare libraries from fractions with low cell numbers. Bulk TCR alpha and beta repertoires were sequenced longitudinally to track T-cell clones before and after primary and booster YFV17D yellow fever vaccination. Two healthy male donors made up the cohort, one aged 18 to 30 years and the other aged 30 to 40 years. Bulk PBMC replicates and cell subsets were isolated from blood drawn at multiple timepoints before and after both primary and secondary immunization. The research as a whole found: Because only two donors were included in the study, the extent to which the findings can be generalized is limited. FACS-sorted repertoires could contain abundant contaminating clonotypes from the bulk population, so computational filtering was required. A small fraction of clonotypes showed up in both the CD4 and CD8 compartments, probably as a result of convergent recombination. Compared with the primary T-cell response, the secondary T-cell response was weaker but faster, peaking on day 5 rather than day 15. Most clones expanded after primary vaccination were re-detected after the booster (about 96% of CD4 and approximately 88% of CD8), suggesting broad memory maintenance.

Sequencing took place on an Illumina NovaSeq 6000. TCR cDNA was made using 5'RACE template switching, a step that added a universal primer site and unique molecular identifiers. cDNA synthesis was primed from both the TCR alpha and TCR beta constant segments. Library amplification used two PCR steps, and the second PCR step added sample barcodes and sequencing adapters. Sequencing of libraries was done on Illumina HiSeq 2500 (2x100 bp) or NovaSeq (2x150 bp). In the original analysis: Demultiplexing of reads and collapsing into UMI consensus sequences were performed with MIGEC, and V(D)J alignment was carried out with MiXCR. Using edgeR on replicate PBMC samples, clonotypes were called vaccine-responding if FDR was below 0.01 and the log2 fold change was above 5 up to day 15. Each bulk clonotype was labeled CD4 or CD8 based on which sequenced repertoire, CD4 or CD8, contained the clonotype at higher abundance. TCRdb itself trimmed the public reads at Q25 with fastp, ran MiXCR and retained productive beta chains. When rows share a CDR3 protein, they turn into one entry using the most common DNA and genes. TCRdb, not the authors, supplied the V and J calls. The sample records hundreds of thousands of distinct CDR3 sequences, around 4% of which are singletons. The ten largest clones represent 23% of the sample.

The table lists this clonotype with many counts. Its antigen is still unknown. Base qualities are not provided; no much larger clone lies one nucleotide away. V loses 5 bases at its end and J loses 4 bases; junction bases beyond the gene matches: 7. Counted from cysteine to phenylalanine, this CDR3 has 16 amino acids. Only the CDR3 DNA stays, 48 bases, in frame from base 1. CDR1 and CDR2 (LGHNA, YSLEER) derive from the germline V gene. The treatment or condition label, as the study defines it: live attenuated yellow fever vaccine strain. Two biological replicates of bulk PBMCs were collected at each blood-draw timepoint. A standard Ficoll-Paque protocol was used to isolate PBMCs from peripheral blood. TriZol was used to extract RNA from bulk PBMCs, CD4 and CD8 fractions, and dextramer-positive and dextramer-negative fractions.

The rearranged chain carries TRBV4-3 and TRBJ2-1; the junction holds 11 bases that match TRBD2. This material consisted of PBMCs, taken on the day of the yellow fever booster vaccination. This TCR was recovered from a man aged 18 to 29 who received the YFV17D yellow fever vaccine. In nucleotide form, the sequence is TGCGCCAGCAGCTCATTGGGACTAGCGGCGTACAATGAGCAGTTCTTC. This sequence encodes CASSSLGLAAYNEQFF.